This T cell receptor (beta chain) was profiled in a study of shared clonotypes between healthy human individuals. This clone was picked up one time. Its target is unknown. Notes on the study in general: Among non-shared clonotypes, generation probabilities were lower than among those shared by all four donors.

The study ran the assay at deep level. Only in-frame clones appear in the TCRdb table, and some are missing; sequencing was by immunoSEQ multiplex PCR. The data contain approximately 640,000 clones, 60% to 80% of them singletons. V lost 4 bases and J 3 bases, leaving 19 bases between the germline ends. The CDR3 runs to 16 residues. Researchers partitioned CD4+ cells into CD45RA+ naive and CD45RA-negative memory subsets. What was sequenced was memory CD4+ T cells sorted from blood. Noted subset: CD45RA-negative fraction. The TCR originated in a woman aged 25 to 39 in good health. The V gene is TRBV23-1, the J gene TRBJ2-7; tentative D call: TRBD1 (6 bases). TRBV23-1 falls under the ORF class, with uncertain function. CDR3 DNA: TGCGCCAGCAGTCCCCCACAGGTCCTAGGGGGCTACGAGCAGTACTTC. This encodes CASSPPQVLGGYEQYF.